The 12 T cell receptor beta chains listed next were all sequenced from one sample in a study of blood T cell repertoires in COVID-19. Using immunoSEQ multiplex PCR, the repertoire was profiled, and TCRdb retains in-frame clones only, with some absent. This sample has roughly 90,000 clones, with over 70% found just once. The sequencing input was peripheral blood. The receptors come from an elderly woman with active or convalescent COVID-19.

In this sample, this clone turned up a few times. The rearrangement links TRBV5-1 to TRBJ2-2; a weak D match, TRBD1 (6 bases). This CDR3 is built from 16 residues. V lost 4 bases and J lost 6, with 19 bases in between. Germline V gene data show CDR1 as SGHRS and CDR2 as YFSETQ. Here the CDR3 DNA reads TGCGCCAGCAGCCTTCGGGACACTTGGGGTCCCGGGGAGCTGTTTTTT. This translates into CASSLRDTWGPGELFF.

The rearrangement joins TRBV10-2 to TRBJ1-2; D perhaps matches TRBD1 (6 bases). Germline V lookup: CDR1 WSHSY, CDR2 SAAADI. This CDR3 contains 15 residues. Trimming took off 4 bases at V and 4 bases at J, with 16 bases between the two ends. The CDR3 nucleotides read TGCGCCAGCAGTGCTATTAAGACAGGCCCCTATGGCTACACCTTC. Protein sequence: CASSAIKTGPYGYTF.

This clone was seen a handful of times. The J gene is TRBJ1-2, the V gene TRBV27; tentative D call: TRBD1 (6 bases). Germline values: CDR1 MNHEY, CDR2 SMNVEV (reference sequence). The length of the CDR3 is 14 residues. V was pared by 2 bases and J by 8 bases, with 15 bases between. The CDR3 sequence: CASSLGRGTQGYTF. The DNA for the CDR3 is TGTGCCAGCAGTTTAGGCAGGGGAACGCAGGGCTACACCTTC.

The chain links TRBV29-1 to TRBJ1-4, with a weak D call TRBD1 (6 bases). The V and J ends lost 3 bases and 6 bases respectively, with 8 bases between them. The germline V gene has CDR1 SQVTM and CDR2 ANQGSEA. The CDR3 totals 12 residues. The CDR3 sequence is CSVDRGDEKLFF. The CDR3 DNA sequence: TGCAGCGTTGACAGGGGAGATGAAAAACTGTTTTTT. The full variable domain, its missing parts supplied by reference TRBV29-1 and TRBJ1-4, is SAVISQKPSRDICQRGTSLTIQCQVDSQVTMMFWYRQQPGQSLTLIATANQGSEATYESGFVIDKFPISRPNLTFSTLTVSNMSPEDSSIYLCSVDRGDEKLFFGSGTQLSVL.

The chain joins TRBV7-2 to TRBJ2-5, with 7 bases aligning to TRBD1. Germline CDR1 reads SGHTA; CDR2 reads FQGNSA. The V gene end was trimmed by 4 bases and the J gene end by 2 bases; junction bases not matched to a gene: 4. This CDR3 spans 14 amino acids. The CDR3 DNA is TGTGCCAGCAGCTCCGGGACAGTACAAGAGACCCAGTACTTC. Translated: CASSSGTVQETQYF. The whole variable domain, filled in from reference TRBV7-2 and TRBJ2-5, reads GAGVSQSPSNKVTEKGKDVELRCDPISGHTALYWYRQSLGQGLEFLIYFQGNSAPDKSGLPSDRFSAERTGGSVSTLTIQRTQQEDSAVYLCASSSGTVQETQYFGPGTRLLVL.

The sample holds one count of this clone. V is TRBV6-2 or TRBV6-3 and J is TRBJ1-2, with 11 bases aligning to TRBD1. CDR3 length: 14 residues. CDR1 is MNHEY and CDR2 is SVGEGT in the germline V gene. With V trimmed by 7 bases and J by 8 bases, 9 bases remained unmatched. The CDR3 loop reads CASIPRTGGWGYTF. The CDR3 DNA follows: TGTGCCAGCATCCCAAGGACAGGGGGCTGGGGCTACACCTTC.

This sequence joins TRBV11-2 and TRBJ2-1; D gene uncertain. This CDR3 spans 13 amino acids. The germline V gene encodes CDR1 SGHAT and CDR2 FQNNGV. V lost 2 bases to trimming and J lost 3 bases, with 5 bases between them. The CDR3 spells CASSLTSYNEQFF. The CDR3 DNA is TGTGCCAGCAGCTTAACCAGCTACAATGAGCAGTTCTTC.

The sample holds one count of this clone. The chain joins TRBV27 to TRBJ2-2, with D unresolved. Trimming shortened V by 2 bases and J by 2 bases, and 15 bases separated the two germline ends. The CDR3 is 17 residues long. Germline CDR1 MNHEY, CDR2 SMNVEV (reference sequence). The chain's CDR3 is CASSLRPWQENTGELFF. The CDR3 DNA reads as TGTGCCAGCAGTTTACGCCCGTGGCAGGAAAACACCGGGGAGCTGTTTTTT.

J is TRBJ2-2 and V is TRBV19; 11 bases match TRBD2. This CDR3 region has 18 residues. The J segment lost 5 bases and the V segment lost 10 bases, leaving 18 bases of the junction unmatched. Germline CDR1 reads LNHDA; CDR2 reads SQIVND (reference sequence). The CDR3 sequence: CATPAASGGPLGTGELFF. The CDR3 coding sequence is TGTGCCACCCCAGCGGCTAGCGGGGGGCCTCTCGGAACCGGGGAGCTGTTTTTT.

V is TRBV2 and J is TRBJ2-3; 9 bases align to TRBD2. The CDR3 runs to 16 residues. Germline V gene lookup returns CDR1 SNHLY and CDR2 FYNNEI. With 3 bases clipped from V and 2 bases from J, the junction kept 6 bases outside the gene matches. The CDR3 DNA reads TGTGCCAGCAGTGAGGCGGGGGGGCACAACACAGATACGCAGTATTTT. Translating gives CASSEAGGHNTDTQYF.

The chain links TRBV3-1 (or the pseudogene TRBV3-2) to TRBJ1-2; no definite D call. Germline V gene data show CDR1 as LGHDT and CDR2 as YNNKEL (reference sequence). This CDR3 comprises 14 residues. Trimming took 5 bases from V and 2 from J, leaving 12 bases between them. As DNA, the CDR3 is TGTGCCAGCAGCGGGCAGCCAGCCAACTATGGCTACACCTTC. This translates into CASSGQPANYGYTF.

The J gene is TRBJ2-1, the V gene TRBV19, with TRBD2 as a possible D gene (6 bases). This CDR3 comprises 14 residues. Looked up from germline, CDR1 is LNHDA and CDR2 is SQIVND (reference sequence). Trimming removed 1 base from V and 10 bases from J, with 14 bases in between. The CDR3 here is CASSIGVSGGEQFF. The CDR3 DNA follows: TGTGCCAGTAGTATAGGGGTTAGCGGAGGGGAGCAGTTCTTC.